The 27 T cell receptor beta chains presented below share a single source sample, sequenced in a study of blood T cell repertoires in COVID-19. Method: immunoSEQ multiplex PCR; TCRdb's copy keeps in-frame clones and lacks some. In the table there are 310,000 or so clones, 87% of which are singletons. Material: PBMCs or T cells enriched from blood (not recorded which). Receptors were obtained from a woman between 40 and 50 years old who had recovered from COVID-19.

The chain carries TRBV7-9 and TRBJ2-1, with 9 bases matching TRBD1. Per the germline V gene, CDR1 is SEHNR and CDR2 is FQNEAQ (reference sequence). The CDR3 covers 16 residues. V lost 4 bases to trimming and J lost 1 base; unmatched junction nucleotides: 5. For the CDR3, the DNA is TGTGCCAGCAGCTCCATACAGGGGGCTTCCTACAATGAGCAGTTCTTC. This encodes CASSSIQGASYNEQFF.

V is TRBV5-4 and J is TRBJ2-2; 12 bases fit TRBD2. The V gene end was trimmed by 0 bases and the J gene end by 1 base; junction bases not matched to a gene: 1. This CDR3 has 17 residues. Germline values: CDR1 SGHNT, CDR2 YYREEE (reference sequence). DNA for the CDR3: TGTGCCAGCAGCTTGGGGGGACTAGCGGGGAACACCGGGGAGCTGTTTTTT. Translated, it gives CASSLGGLAGNTGELFF.

The genes are TRBV18 and TRBJ1-1; TRBD1 aligns across 7 bases. The CDR3 is 15 amino acids. After removal of 3 bases from V and 6 bases from J, the junction contained 10 bases not matched to a gene. Looked up from germline, CDR1 is KGHSH and CDR2 is LQKENI. The CDR3 loop is CASSPGRGEGSEAFF. Here the CDR3 DNA reads TGTGCCAGCTCACCGGGCAGGGGGGAAGGCTCTGAAGCTTTCTTT.

The V gene is TRBV27, the J gene TRBJ2-3; TRBD1 aligns across 9 bases. V gave up 5 bases and J gave up 2 bases; unmatched junction bases: 8. Germline CDR1 MNHEY, CDR2 SMNVEV (reference sequence). CDR3 length: 16 amino acids. The CDR3 loop reads CASSPRAQGATDTQYF. The CDR3 DNA follows: TGTGCCAGCAGTCCTAGGGCACAGGGGGCCACAGATACGCAGTATTTT.

The rearrangement uses TRBV7-2 and TRBJ2-3; 7 bases align to TRBD2. CDR1 and CDR2 (germline): SGHTA, FQGNSA. V shed 0 bases, J shed 2 bases, and the junction held 5 bases outside the gene matches. This CDR3 has 16 residues. This CDR3 reads CASSLAGDYYTDTQYF. The CDR3 DNA follows: TGTGCCAGCAGCTTAGCGGGGGACTATTACACAGATACGCAGTATTTT.

The V gene is TRBV7-2, the J gene TRBJ2-1, with a weak D call TRBD2 (6 bases). Germline V gene data show CDR1 as SGHTA and CDR2 as FQGNSA. This CDR3 comprises 15 residues. V lost 1 base and J 5 bases, leaving 12 bases between the germline ends. For the CDR3, the DNA is TGTGCCAGCAGCTTAGTGGGAGGCCGAAACAATGAGCAGTTCTTC. This translates into CASSLVGGRNNEQFF.

The CDR3 here is CASIYFTGTSCEQFF. The CDR3 region has the DNA TGTGCCAGCATTTACTTCACCGGGACTAGCTGTGAGCAGTTCTTC. The chain links TRBV6-9 to TRBJ2-1; 9 nucleotides line up with TRBD2. This CDR3 region has 15 residues. V shed 7 bases and J 9 bases; nucleotides not matched to a gene: 13. Germline V gene lookup returns CDR1 MNHGY and CDR2 SVAAGI.

This chain connects TRBV7-9 to TRBJ1-1; TRBD1 is a possible D gene (5 bases). Looked up from germline, CDR1 is SEHNR and CDR2 is FQNEAQ (reference sequence). This CDR3 spans 14 amino acids. Trimming left V 1 base short and J 5 bases short, with 11 bases between. This CDR3 reads CASSLEGAGTEAFF. Written as DNA, the CDR3 is TGTGCCAGCAGCTTAGAAGGGGCAGGGACTGAAGCTTTCTTT.

This clone has a single count. The chain has TRBV5-1 and TRBJ2-7, with D possibly being TRBD2 (6 bases). Trimming shortened V by 2 bases and J by 6 bases, and 9 bases separated the two germline ends. CDR1 is SGHRS and CDR2 is YFSETQ in the germline V gene. This CDR3 contains 12 residues. CDR3 bases: TGCGCCAGCAGCTTTAAGGGAGGCGAGCAGTACTTC. Translating it yields CASSFKGGEQYF.

The chain recombines TRBV11-3 with TRBJ2-3, with TRBD1 as a possible D gene (6 bases). CDR3 size: 15 residues. Germline CDR1 and CDR2: SGHNT and YENEEA. V was cut by 5 bases and J by 0 bases, with 12 bases left in between. DNA for the CDR3: TGTGCCAGCAGCCCAGGGGTTACTAGCACAGATACGCAGTATTTT. Amino acid sequence: CASSPGVTSTDTQYF.

This chain links TRBV9 with TRBJ2-1, with 7 bases that match TRBD1. The CDR3 is 15 residues long. The V gene end was trimmed by 3 bases and the J gene end by 4 bases; junction bases not matched to a gene: 7. CDR1 SGDLS and CDR2 YYNGEE come from the germline V gene. The CDR3 DNA follows: TGTGCCAGCAGCGGCCGACAGGGTCCATACAATGAGCAGTTCTTC. It yields the protein CASSGRQGPYNEQFF.

The gene calls are TRBV7-6 and TRBJ1-5; 7 nucleotides line up with TRBD1. The CDR3 has 13 residues. The germline V gene has CDR1 SGHVS and CDR2 FNYEAQ. V lost 3 bases to trimming and J lost 6 bases; unmatched junction nucleotides: 2. The CDR3 DNA sequence: TGTGCCAGCAGCTTCCAGGGGGGTCAGCCCCAGCATTTT. Its translation is CASSFQGGQPQHF.

The chain joins TRBV27 to TRBJ1-6; maybe TRBD1 (6 bases). This CDR3 spans 16 amino acids. Looked up from germline, CDR1 is MNHEY and CDR2 is SMNVEV (reference sequence). Deletions cut 7 bases from V and 9 bases from J, with 22 bases between. Here the CDR3 DNA reads TGTGCCAGCATCGAAAGGGGGACCCCCAGAGGTTCACCCCTCCACTTT. Protein: CASIERGTPRGSPLHF.

The J gene is TRBJ2-5, the V gene TRBV9; D unclear. This CDR3 region has 15 residues. Deletions cut 4 bases from V and 3 bases from J, with 16 bases between. Per the germline V gene, CDR1 is SGDLS and CDR2 is YYNGEE. This CDR3 reads CASSPSLGSEETQYF. CDR3 bases: TGTGCCAGCAGCCCGAGTCTTGGTTCTGAAGAGACCCAGTACTTC.

In this sample, this clone turned up once. The genes are TRBV14 and TRBJ1-2; D might be TRBD1 (6 bases). V lost 4 bases to trimming and J lost 8 bases, with 14 bases between them. CDR1 and CDR2 from the germline V gene are SGHDN and FVKESK. This CDR3 region has 13 residues. The CDR3 is CASSLDRSGGYTF. The CDR3 DNA follows: TGTGCCAGCAGCCTCGACAGGAGTGGAGGCTACACCTTC.

The chain combines TRBV28 with TRBJ1-4, with 11 bases fitting TRBD1. Per germline, CDR1 MDHEN and CDR2 SYDVKM. J was trimmed by 9 bases and V by 2 bases; bases with no gene match: 5. The CDR3 loop spans 15 amino acids. CDR3 DNA: TGTGCCAGCAGTTTAAGAGGACAGGGGGCTCAAAAACTGTTTTTT. This translates into CASSLRGQGAQKLFF.

The J gene is TRBJ1-6, the V gene TRBV19, with 8 bases identical to TRBD1. The CDR3 sequence is 13 residues long. The junction had 3 bases not matched to a gene; V was cut back by 5 bases and J by 9 bases. In germline, CDR1 is LNHDA, CDR2 SQIVND (reference sequence). The CDR3 sequence is CASSRTGISPLHF. CDR3 coding DNA: TGTGCCAGTAGTCGGACAGGGATTTCACCCCTCCACTTT. The full variable domain, in which reference TRBV19 and TRBJ1-6 provide the parts outside the CDR3, is DGGITQSPKYLFRKEGQNVTLSCEQNLNHDAMYWYRQDPGQGLRLIYYSQIVNDFQKGDIAEGYSVSREKKESFPLTVTSAQKNPTAFYLCASSRTGISPLHFGNGTRLTVT.

V and J are TRBV7-6 and TRBJ2-7; 9 bases match TRBD1. Germline V gene sequence: CDR1 SGHVS, CDR2 FNYEAQ. The CDR3 totals 15 residues. With V trimmed by 5 bases and J by 3 bases, 8 bases remained unmatched. The CDR3 DNA follows: TGTGCCAGCAGCCCCCGACAGGGGGGCAACTACGAGCAGTACTTC. It codes for CASSPRQGGNYEQYF.

The chain uses TRBV28 and TRBJ1-6; 9 bases are a match to TRBD1. The CDR3 totals 15 residues. The germline V gene has CDR1 MDHEN and CDR2 SYDVKM. V dropped 5 bases and J dropped 8; count of bases not matched to a gene: 7. The DNA of the CDR3 is TGTGCCAGCAGTACCCCGGACAGGGGCTATTCACCCCTCCACTTT. This sequence encodes CASSTPDRGYSPLHF. The full variable domain, rest sourced from reference TRBV28 and TRBJ1-6, is DVKVTQSSRYLVKRTGEKVFLECVQDMDHENMFWYRQDPGLGLRLIYFSYDVKMKEKGDIPEGYSVSREKKERFSLILESASTNQTSMYLCASSTPDRGYSPLHFGNGTRLTVT.

The rearrangement links TRBV29-1 to TRBJ1-2, with D possibly matching TRBD1 (6 bases). CDR1 is SQVTM, CDR2 ANQGSEA, per germline. The CDR3 length is 11 residues. V was clipped by 6 bases and J by 8 bases, with 13 bases between them. For the CDR3, the DNA is TGCAGCGTAAATTACAGGGACGGCTACACCTTC. This translates into CSVNYRDGYTF.

V gene TRBV6-4 combines with J gene TRBJ2-1, with 11 bases lining up with TRBD2. V shed 5 bases and J 8 bases; nucleotides not matched to a gene: 17. The CDR3 is made up of 18 amino acids. Per germline, CDR1 MRHNA and CDR2 SNTAGT. CDR3 coding DNA: TGTGCCAGCAGTCCCGGGACTAGCGGTCCGGAGAGTCTCGATGAGCAGTTCTTC. Translating gives CASSPGTSGPESLDEQFF.

The chain combines TRBV7-2 with TRBJ2-7; 7 bases are a match to TRBD2. CDR3 length: 16 amino acids. Germline lookup yields CDR1 SGHTA and CDR2 FQGNSA. V shed 4 bases, J shed 4 bases, and the junction held 13 bases outside the gene matches. The CDR3 DNA is TGTGCCAGCAGCTCTCGCACCTGGACTAGTGGTTACGAGCAGTACTTC. Translation: CASSSRTWTSGYEQYF.

CDR3 coding DNA: TGTGCCAGCAGCGCTTACGGTGCGGGAGGGACGAATGAGCAGTTCTTC. Translating it yields CASSAYGAGGTNEQFF. This chain joins TRBV9 and TRBJ2-1, with 9 bases lining up with TRBD2. The germline CDR1 and CDR2 sequences are SGDLS and YYNGEE. Losses at the gene ends were 3 bases for V and 7 bases for J; bases not matched to a gene: 11. This CDR3 contains 16 residues.

This chain links TRBV6-2 or TRBV6-3 with TRBJ2-1; TRBD2 aligns across 9 bases. The V segment lost 6 bases and the J segment 9 bases; nucleotides outside the gene matches: 18. Germline lookup yields CDR1 MNHEY and CDR2 SVGEGT. There are 17 residues in the CDR3. The CDR3 DNA is TGTGCCAGCAGCCTGGGGACTAGCCAGCGTCGGTTGGGTGAGCAGTTCTTC. Translating it yields CASSLGTSQRRLGEQFF.

The chain couples TRBV7-8 to TRBJ2-1; the match to TRBD2 covers 9 bases. Trimming removed 7 bases from V and 4 bases from J; junction bases left unmatched: 2. Germline CDR1 is SGHVS and CDR2 is FQNEAQ. This CDR3 has 13 amino acids. The CDR3 reads CASTSGTYNEQFF. CDR3 nucleotide sequence: TGTGCCAGCACTAGCGGGACTTACAATGAGCAGTTCTTC.

The chain combines TRBV9 with TRBJ1-1; D unclear. V lost 0 bases to trimming and J lost 1 base, with 7 bases between them. The CDR3 contains 14 residues. Germline values: CDR1 SGDLS, CDR2 YYNGEE. The CDR3 sequence: CASSVVPENTEAFF. The CDR3 coding sequence is TGTGCCAGCAGCGTAGTTCCAGAGAACACTGAAGCTTTCTTT. The full variable domain, completed using reference TRBV9 and TRBJ1-1, is DSGVTQTPKHLITATGQRVTLRCSPRSGDLSVYWYQQSLDQGLQFLIQYYNGEERAKGNILERFSAQQFPDLHSELNLSSLELGDSALYFCASSVVPENTEAFFGQGTRLTVV.

The gene calls are TRBV5-8 and TRBJ2-3; D remains ambiguous. Germline-derived CDR1 and CDR2 are SGHTS and YDEGEE. The CDR3 sequence is 15 residues long. V gave up 4 bases and J gave up 7 bases, with 19 bases separating them. This chain's CDR3 is CASSPIGEARYTQYF. For the CDR3, the DNA is TGTGCCAGCAGCCCGATTGGAGAAGCGAGATATACGCAGTATTTT.